These T cell receptor beta chains were read from a single sample in a study of siplizumab effects on memory and regulatory T cells. Assay used: immunoSEQ multiplex PCR; TCRdb lists only in-frame clones, some missing. Here the sample spans roughly 100,000 clones, approximately 90% being singletons. Sequencing was done on a sample of CD4+ T cells sorted from blood. Every receptor here comes from a human donor in good health. CDR3s include the opening cysteine and the closing phenylalanine or tryptophan. The order of the fields is CDR3 protein, CDR3 DNA, J gene, clone size, D gene, V gene. A D gene is named only where the DNA matches it firmly. Expanded clones are given a class, and other clones once, few, many or no size at all.

CASSLMAWDRGYQETQYF,TGTGCCAGCAGCTTAATGGCATGGGACAGGGGTTACCAAGAGACCCAGTACTTC,TRBJ2-5,.,TRBD1,TRBV11-1
CASSPRNRVDTDTQYF,TGCGCCAGCAGCCCCCGTAACAGGGTAGATACAGATACGCAGTATTTT,TRBJ2-3,.,.,TRBV10-2
CSTVGTDTQYF,TGCAGCACGGTCGGCACAGATACGCAGTATTTT,TRBJ2-3,.,.,TRBV20-1
CASRPGSAGVDTQYF,TGTGCCAGCAGACCAGGCTCAGCGGGAGTAGATACGCAGTATTTT,TRBJ2-3,.,TRBD2,TRBV5-4
CASSWELAGVGTGELFF,TGCGCCAGCAGCTGGGAACTAGCGGGAGTTGGCACCGGGGAGCTGTTTTTT,TRBJ2-2,.,TRBD2,TRBV5-1
CASSETGTPNQPQHF,TGTGCCAGCAGCGAAACCGGGACACCAAACCAGCCCCAGCATTTT,TRBJ1-5,.,.,TRBV11-2
CSVVEGDPEAFF,TGCAGCGTTGTGGAGGGGGACCCTGAAGCTTTCTTT,TRBJ1-1,.,.,TRBV29-1
CASSPGQGRYGYTF,TGTGCCAGTAGCCCGGGACAGGGGCGCTATGGCTACACCTTC,TRBJ1-2,.,TRBD1,TRBV19
CATSRESGVGGNEQYF,TGTGCCACCAGCAGAGAGAGTGGCGTTGGAGGGAACGAGCAGTACTTC,TRBJ2-7,few,.,TRBV15
CASSLQTLGDEQFF,TGTGCCAGCAGCCTCCAGACCCTGGGGGATGAGCAGTTCTTC,TRBJ2-1,.,.,TRBV11-2
CASRGLAASYEQYF,TGTGCCAGCAGGGGACTAGCGGCCTCCTACGAGCAGTACTTC,TRBJ2-7,.,TRBD2,TRBV2
CASSLTGNYGYTF,TGTGCCAGCAGCCTGACAGGGAACTATGGCTACACCTTC,TRBJ1-2,.,TRBD1,TRBV16
CASSAGTSGRALTDTQYF,TGCGCCAGCAGCGCCGGAACTAGCGGGAGGGCCCTCACAGATACGCAGTATTTT,TRBJ2-3,.,TRBD2,TRBV5-1
CASSLDRGETQYF,TGTGCCAGCAGCTTGGACAGAGGAGAGACCCAGTACTTC,TRBJ2-5,.,.,TRBV6-6
CASSFRGGAPAFF,TGTGCCAGCAGTTTTAGGGGGGGGGCGCCTGCTTTCTTT,TRBJ1-1,.,.,TRBV28
CATSRPGVVEQFF,TGTGCCACCAGCAGACCAGGGGTGGTTGAGCAGTTCTTC,TRBJ2-1,.,.,TRBV15
CASSLGGTGKETQYF,TGTGCCAGCAGCTTAGGCGGTACAGGGAAGGAGACCCAGTACTTC,TRBJ2-5,.,.,TRBV11-2
CASSFKATGENEQFF,TGTGCCAGCAGCTTTAAGGCTACAGGGGAGAATGAGCAGTTCTTC,TRBJ2-1,.,TRBD1,TRBV7-9
CASMLGGSTGANVLTF,TGTGCCAGCATGTTGGGGGGAAGTACTGGGGCCAACGTCCTGACTTTC,TRBJ2-6,.,.,TRBV28
CASSPRDGNRERNTGELFF,TGTGCCAGCAGCCCAAGGGACGGAAACAGGGAACGGAACACCGGGGAGCTGTTTTTT,TRBJ2-2,.,.,TRBV27
CASGTGTVDEKLFF,TGTGCCAGTGGGACAGGGACGGTGGATGAAAAACTGTTTTTT,TRBJ1-4,.,TRBD1,TRBV19
CASIGLGRASGRNQPQHF,TGTGCCAGCATTGGTCTGGGGCGTGCATCCGGTCGCAATCAGCCCCAGCATTTT,TRBJ1-5,.,.,TRBV28
CASSNGGENEQYF,TGTGCCAGCTCAAACGGGGGGGAGAACGAGCAGTACTTC,TRBJ2-7,.,TRBD2,TRBV18
CASSPRETQYF,TGTGCCAGCTCACCGAGGGAGACCCAGTACTTC,TRBJ2-5,.,.,TRBV18
CASSEAGGSRQPQHF,TGTGCCAGCAGTGAAGCTGGGGGATCTCGCCAGCCCCAGCATTTT,TRBJ1-5,.,.,TRBV6-1
CAISEWGTGGKGNQETQYF,TGTGCCATCAGTGAGTGGGGGACAGGGGGCAAGGGAAACCAAGAGACCCAGTACTTC,TRBJ2-5,.,TRBD1,TRBV10-3
CASIARVGRLGHQPQHF,TGTGCCAGCATCGCAAGGGTTGGGCGTTTGGGCCATCAGCCCCAGCATTTT,TRBJ1-5,.,.,TRBV28
CASSPVGTAEKLFF,TGTGCCAGCTCACCTGTGGGGACTGCCGAAAAACTGTTTTTT,TRBJ1-4,.,.,TRBV18
CASSFGTGRTNYGYTF,TGTGCCAGCAGTTTTGGGACAGGTCGTACTAACTATGGCTACACCTTC,TRBJ1-2,.,TRBD1,TRBV28
CAISDLGSKNIQYF,TGTGCCATCAGTGATTTAGGGTCCAAAAACATTCAGTACTTC,TRBJ2-4,.,.,TRBV10-3
CASSLSRVVSNYGYTF,TGTGCCAGCAGCTTGTCCCGTGTTGTTTCTAACTATGGCTACACCTTC,TRBJ1-2,.,.,TRBV7-9
CASSKATGLGCTGELFF,TGTGCCAGCAGCAAAGCAACGGGACTAGGCTGTACCGGGGAGCTGTTTTTT,TRBJ2-2,.,.,TRBV21-1
CASSPGGGSYNEQFF,TGTGCCAGCAGCCCCGGGGGGGGCTCCTACAATGAGCAGTTCTTC,TRBJ2-1,.,TRBD2,TRBV28
CASSSHPGLSEETQYF,TGTGCCAGCAGTTCCCACCCCGGACTGAGTGAAGAGACCCAGTACTTC,TRBJ2-5,.,.,TRBV28
CASSSGRAGDFPPDTQYF,TGTGCCAGTAGTTCAGGTCGAGCGGGAGATTTTCCGCCGGATACGCAGTATTTT,TRBJ2-3,.,TRBD2,TRBV19
CASSREGPAGELFF,TGTGCCAGTAGCCGGGAGGGCCCGGCCGGGGAGCTGTTTTTT,TRBJ2-2,.,TRBD2,TRBV19
CASSQDRGRENTIYF,TGTGCCAGCAGTCAGGACAGGGGGAGGGAGAACACCATATATTTT,TRBJ1-3,.,TRBD1,TRBV6-5
CASSFRGGLVGETQYF,TGTGCCAGCAGCTTCAGGGGAGGGTTGGTAGGGGAGACCCAGTACTTC,TRBJ2-5,.,.,TRBV5-6
CASSRDRGRSGELFF,TGTGCCAGCAGTCGGGACAGGGGGCGATCCGGGGAGCTGTTTTTT,TRBJ2-2,.,TRBD1,TRBV6-5
CASSTGLAGGAEQYF,TGTGCCAGCAGCACCGGACTAGCGGGAGGTGCCGAGCAGTACTTC,TRBJ2-7,.,TRBD2,TRBV11-2
CASSISTATNEKLFF,TGTGCCAGTAGTATCTCGACAGCAACTAATGAAAAACTGTTTTTT,TRBJ1-4,once,.,TRBV19